This TCR beta chain was found in a study of OX40 agonist ivuxolimab in advanced cancers. Broadly, across the study: The costimulatory receptor OX40 (CD134) was targeted by ivuxolimab, a fully human IgG2 agonistic monoclonal antibody. Intravenous ivuxolimab was administered to patients every 2 weeks at six dose levels: 0.01, 0.1, 0.3, 1.5, 3 and 10 mg/kg. Of the approximately 50 dose-escalation patients, hepatocellular carcinoma was present in roughly 19, melanoma in roughly 15, renal cell carcinoma in 9 and head and neck cancer in 9. The dose-escalation cohort was about 86% male with a mean age of about 58 years, ranging from roughly 23 to 80. Patients were allowed to have had prior anti-PD-1, anti-PD-L1 or anti-CTLA-4 therapy, and approximately 39% of the dose-escalation patients had been treated with checkpoint inhibitors. Three dose-escalation patients achieved partial responses, one with hepatocellular carcinoma and two with cutaneous melanoma. Peripheral TCRbeta sequencing was intended to test whether TCR sequence diversity was altered and clonal T-cell expansion was caused by ivuxolimab. The paper describes the monotherapy dose-escalation part (N of about 47 patients) of the phase I trial of ivuxolimab. The paper's findings and limits, for the study overall: Antigen specificity was not determined for the clonally expanded peripheral T cells. In the 0.1-3.0 mg/kg groups, partial responders had among the lowest normalized peripheral clonal expansion, particularly in CD8+ T cells. Low levels of normalized T-cell clonal expansion were also shown by some nonresponding patients. At doses of 0.1 to 3.0 mg/kg, clonal expansion of both CD4+ and CD8+ blood T cells was observed from baseline to week 6. After ivuxolimab, CD8+ T cells had more expanded clones than CD4+ T cells on average.

Genomic DNA was isolated from the sorted cells so that the TCRbeta CDR3 region could be sequenced. The immunoSEQ Assay was used for sequencing of TCRbeta CDR3 regions. TCRdb holds this immuneACCESS table with in-frame rearrangements only. Some clones are missing; in checked studies, unresolved V genes explain under half, and the rest has no known cause. This sample holds roughly 99,000 clones; around 90% were observed only once. The leading ten clones occupy roughly 1.1% of the sample. V is pared back by 2 bases and J by 0 bases, with 13 bases lying between the germline termini. Taken from the germline V gene, the CDR1 and CDR2 loops are MNHEY and SVGAGI. The CDR3 contains 16 residues, cysteine and phenylalanine counted. Just the 48-base CDR3 DNA is kept, in frame starting at base 1. Concerning this clone: Its antigen is unknown. No qualities accompany the bases; no much larger clone lies one base away.

The trial excluded patients who had a history of autoimmune disease or who were on systemic immunosuppression. Peripheral blood for TCR sequencing was collected from all dose cohorts at baseline, on cycle 4 day 1, and on cycle 7 day 1. The samples were drawn from a first-in-human, open-label, multicenter phase I dose-escalation trial of ivuxolimab. The trial enrolled adults with locally advanced or metastatic head and neck squamous cell, hepatocellular, melanoma or renal cell carcinoma. CD4+ and CD8+ T cells were sorted separately from peripheral blood before TCR sequencing. Sequencing was performed on CD4+ or CD8+ T cells sorted from blood, taken in a trial of the OX40 agonist ivuxolimab. The sequence was collected from an adult with an advanced solid tumor such as melanoma, head and neck, liver or kidney cancer. This receptor chain uses TRBV6-5 and TRBJ1-1; the D gene cannot be resolved reliably. The CDR3 region: CASSYVDQPLNTEAFF. The nucleotide sequence is given as TGTGCCAGCAGTTACGTAGACCAGCCACTGAACACTGAAGCTTTCTTT.